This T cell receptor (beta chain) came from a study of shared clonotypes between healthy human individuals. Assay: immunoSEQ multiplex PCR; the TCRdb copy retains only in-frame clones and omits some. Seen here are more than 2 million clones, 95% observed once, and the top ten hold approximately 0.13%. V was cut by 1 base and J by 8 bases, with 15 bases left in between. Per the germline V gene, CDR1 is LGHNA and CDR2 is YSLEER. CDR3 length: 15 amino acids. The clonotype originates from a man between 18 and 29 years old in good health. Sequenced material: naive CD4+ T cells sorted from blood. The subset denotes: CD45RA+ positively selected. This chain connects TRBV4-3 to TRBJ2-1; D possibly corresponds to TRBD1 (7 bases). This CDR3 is CASSQGGRGADEQFF. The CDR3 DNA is TGCGCCAGCAGCCAAGGAGGCAGGGGGGCGGATGAGCAGTTCTTC.